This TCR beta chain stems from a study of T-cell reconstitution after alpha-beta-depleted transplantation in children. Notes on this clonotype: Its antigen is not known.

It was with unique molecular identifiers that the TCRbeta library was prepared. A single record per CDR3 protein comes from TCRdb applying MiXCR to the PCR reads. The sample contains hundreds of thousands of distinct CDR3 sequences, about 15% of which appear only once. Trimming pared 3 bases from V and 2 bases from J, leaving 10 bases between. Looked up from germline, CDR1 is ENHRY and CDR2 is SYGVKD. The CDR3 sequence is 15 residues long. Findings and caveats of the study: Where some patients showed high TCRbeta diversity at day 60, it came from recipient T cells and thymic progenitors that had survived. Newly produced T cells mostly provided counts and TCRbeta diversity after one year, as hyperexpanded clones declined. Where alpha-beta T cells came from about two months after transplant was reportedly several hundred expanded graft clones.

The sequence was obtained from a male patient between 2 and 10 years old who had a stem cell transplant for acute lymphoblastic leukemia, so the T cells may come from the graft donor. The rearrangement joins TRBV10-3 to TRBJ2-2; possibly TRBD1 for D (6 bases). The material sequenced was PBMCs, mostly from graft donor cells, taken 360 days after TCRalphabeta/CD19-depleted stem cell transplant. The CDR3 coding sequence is TGTGCCATCAGTGATCAGGGGCTAAACACCGGGGAGCTGTTTTTT. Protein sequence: CAISDQGLNTGELFF.